The text below deals with one TCR beta chain. This entry comes from a study of control samples from healthy donors and cancer patients. Some clones are missing from TCRdb's copy, which holds only in-frame ones; the method was immunoSEQ multiplex PCR. The data show approximately 46,000 clones, approximately 92% seen once. The CDR3 is 13 amino acids. V lost 3 bases and J 4 bases, leaving 8 bases between the germline ends. Germline loops: CDR1 MGHRA, CDR2 YSYEKL. The origin of this receptor is a young man with colorectal cancer. The chain combines TRBV4-1 with TRBJ2-3; D unclear. The specimen was PBMCs. The CDR3: CASSQRFSDTQYF. CDR3 coding DNA: TGCGCCAGCAGCCAGCGCTTCTCAGATACGCAGTATTTT.